The 22 T cell receptor beta chains listed next were all sequenced from one sample in a study of T cell responses to AZD1222 COVID-19 vaccine. The table came from immunoSEQ multiplex PCR; TCRdb's copy has only in-frame clones and leaves some out. The sample includes 150,000 or so clones, roughly nine tenths of them seen just once. Sequenced here: peripheral blood, sampled 28 days after the second AZD1222 dose. These receptors were obtained from an adult who received the AZD1222 COVID-19 vaccine.

As concerns this clone: A read error may produce the germline difference seen at one junction end. The chain links TRBV6-5 to TRBJ1-2; D is perhaps TRBD1 (5 bases). Germline V gives CDR1 MNHEY, CDR2 SVGAGI. The CDR3 consists of 13 residues. Written as DNA, the CDR3 is TGTGCCAGCAGTTTAACAGGACTCTATGTCTACACCTTC. The encoded protein is CASSLTGLYVYTF.

The rearrangement links TRBV18 to TRBJ1-1, with 7 bases matching TRBD1. This CDR3 spans 14 amino acids. Germline-derived CDR1 and CDR2 are KGHSH and LQKENI. Trimming took 1 base from V and 4 from J; bases not matched to a gene: 3. CDR3 in amino acids: CASSPLDRITEAFF. CDR3 coding DNA: TGTGCCAGCTCACCACTGGACAGGATCACTGAAGCTTTCTTT. The whole variable domain, filled in from reference TRBV18 and TRBJ1-1, reads NAGVMQNPRHLVRRRGQEARLRCSPMKGHSHVYWYRQLPEEGLKFMVYLQKENIIDESGMPKERFSAEFPKEGPSILRIQQVVRGDSAAYFCASSPLDRITEAFFGQGTRLTVV.

The CDR3 coding sequence is TGTGCCACCAGTGATTTGCCCAGGGCGTCTGGGGCCAACGTCCTGACTTTC. It is translated as CATSDLPRASGANVLTF. The chain combines TRBV24-1 with TRBJ2-6; a possible D gene is TRBD1 (5 bases). CDR3 length: 17 residues. V was trimmed by 0 bases and J by 1 base, leaving 9 bases between them. Germline assignment: CDR1 KGHDR and CDR2 SFDVKD.

The CDR3 nucleotides read TGTGCCAGTTCGGGACTCAACCCGGGGCTGTCGTCTGAGCAGTTCTTC. Translated, it gives CASSGLNPGLSSEQFF. The chain joins TRBV11-2 to TRBJ2-1; D possibly corresponds to TRBD2 (6 bases). The CDR3 covers 16 residues. From germline, CDR1 is SGHAT and CDR2 FQNNGV. V was trimmed by 9 bases and J by 9 bases, leaving 27 bases between them.

This clone was found a few times. The rearrangement joins TRBV29-1 to TRBJ1-2; 9 bases are a match to TRBD1. V shed 6 bases and J 3 bases; nucleotides not matched to a gene: 2. The CDR3 has 12 amino acids. Germline V gives CDR1 SQVTM, CDR2 ANQGSEA. For the CDR3, the DNA is TGCAGCGTCCGGACAGGGGACTATGGCTACACCTTC. Its protein product is CSVRTGDYGYTF.

The rearrangement links TRBV6-5 to TRBJ1-5; the D gene is possibly TRBD1 (6 bases). CDR3 length: 15 residues. Germline V gene lookup returns CDR1 MNHEY and CDR2 SVGAGI. V was shortened by 0 bases and J by 7 bases, with 13 bases between the two germline ends. The CDR3 region has the DNA TGTGCCAGCAGTTACTCGGGGGGGCCTGGACAGCCCCAGCATTTT. Translation: CASSYSGGPGQPQHF.

The chain combines TRBV19 with TRBJ2-5, with D perhaps matching TRBD1 (5 bases). CDR1 and CDR2 (germline): LNHDA, SQIVND (reference sequence). The length of the CDR3 is 17 residues. V dropped 0 bases and J dropped 0 bases, with 14 bases sitting between them. The CDR3 loop reads CASSIDLETADQETQYF. CDR3 coding DNA: TGTGCCAGTAGTATAGATCTTGAGACAGCTGACCAAGAGACCCAGTACTTC. Full variable domain (missing parts from reference TRBV19 and TRBJ2-5): DGGITQSPKYLFRKEGQNVTLSCEQNLNHDAMYWYRQDPGQGLRLIYYSQIVNDFQKGDIAEGYSVSREKKESFPLTVTSAQKNPTAFYLCASSIDLETADQETQYFGPGTRLLVL.

The rearrangement uses TRBV14 and TRBJ2-1, with D uncertain. CDR3 length equals 14 residues. Germline V CDR1 and CDR2: SGHDN, FVKESK. V gave up 1 base and J gave up 4 bases, with 8 bases separating them. CDR3 residues: CASSQGYRYNEQFF. The CDR3 DNA follows: TGTGCCAGCAGCCAAGGGTACAGATACAATGAGCAGTTCTTC.

The CDR3 loop reads CASSSGTGPYGYTF. CDR3 sequence (DNA): TGTGCCAGCAGCTCCGGGACAGGGCCTTATGGCTACACCTTC. The V and J genes are TRBV6-5 and TRBJ1-2, with 9 bases matching TRBD1. Germline assignment: CDR1 MNHEY and CDR2 SVGAGI. This CDR3 has 14 residues. The V and J ends lost 6 bases and 5 bases, in that order; junction bases with no gene match: 7.

This rearrangement joins TRBV11-2 to TRBJ1-4; TRBD1 is a possible D gene (5 bases). The CDR3 totals 15 residues. The V gene lost 4 bases and the J gene lost 0 bases, with 9 bases spanning the gap. The germline CDR1 and CDR2 sequences are SGHAT and FQNNGV. The CDR3 region is CASSSGTATNEKLFF. CDR3 in DNA: TGTGCCAGCAGCTCGGGGACTGCAACTAATGAAAAACTGTTTTTT.

The chain couples TRBV11-3 to TRBJ1-6; D remains unclear. CDR1 and CDR2 (germline): SGHNT, YENEEA. V was shortened by 5 bases and J by 5 bases, with 16 bases between the two germline ends. The CDR3 spans 16 residues. The CDR3 is CASSPPGRGNNSPLHF. CDR3 DNA: TGTGCCAGCAGCCCCCCTGGGCGGGGTAATAATTCACCCCTCCACTTT.

The chain links TRBV27 to TRBJ2-1; the D gene is possibly TRBD2 (6 bases). V was clipped by 5 bases and J by 12 bases, with 23 bases between them. Germline V gives CDR1 MNHEY, CDR2 SMNVEV (reference sequence). The CDR3 loop spans 15 amino acids. The CDR3 nucleotides are TGTGCCAGCAGTCTGACCCTTGTTGAAGCGGGCTGGCAGTTCTTC. This sequence encodes CASSLTLVEAGWQFF.

This clone has more than one count but fewer than ten. The sample contains more than one DNA sequence encoding this CDR3. The chain couples TRBV25-1 to TRBJ1-2; 11 bases align to TRBD1. V lost 1 base to trimming and J lost 5 bases; unmatched junction nucleotides: 3. Germline V lookup: CDR1 MGHDK, CDR2 SYGVNS. This CDR3 has 15 amino acids. The CDR3 DNA sequence: TGTGCCAGCAGTGAATCTGGGACAGGGGGGTATGGCTACACCTTC. Translation gives CASSESGTGGYGYTF.

This chain connects TRBV14 to TRBJ2-5; TRBD1 or TRBD2 may be the D gene (5 bases each). Germline V gene lookup returns CDR1 SGHDN and CDR2 FVKESK. Deletions cut 2 bases from V and 1 base from J, with 8 bases between. This CDR3 comprises 14 residues. DNA for the CDR3: TGTGCCAGCAGCCAATGGGGGAGCCAAGAGACCCAGTACTTC. This sequence encodes CASSQWGSQETQYF. The entire variable domain, with the rest obtained from reference TRBV14 and TRBJ2-5, is as follows: EAGVTQFPSHSVIEKGQTVTLRCDPISGHDNLYWYRRVMGKEIKFLLHFVKESKQDESGMPNNRFLAERTGGTYSTLKVQPAELEDSGVYFCASSQWGSQETQYFGPGTRLLVL.

The V call is TRBV11-3, the J call TRBJ2-7; 7 bases map to TRBD2. Germline-derived CDR1 and CDR2 are SGHNT and YENEEA. After removal of 5 bases from V and 9 bases from J, the junction contained 4 bases not matched to a gene. The CDR3 is made up of 11 amino acids. CDR3 coding DNA: TGTGCCAGCAGCATCTCGGGGGGGCAGTACTTC. Translating it yields CASSISGGQYF.

The chain recombines TRBV6-2 or TRBV6-3 with TRBJ2-7, with no clear D. Between the trimmed V and J ends, which lost 4 bases and 6 bases, there was a span of 10 bases. Germline V gives CDR1 MNHEY, CDR2 SVGEGT. CDR3 length: 12 amino acids. The CDR3 nucleotides are TGTGCCAGCAGTTCGTCTGACCGCGAGCAGTACTTC. Translated: CASSSSDREQYF.

This clone was recorded a few times. The genes are TRBV5-3 and TRBJ2-2; D is uncertain. TRBV5-3 is treated as an ORF (open reading frame) with a function not yet certain. V lost 4 bases, J lost 0 bases, and 7 bases lay in between. The length of the CDR3 is 14 residues. CDR3 amino acids: CARSEQTNTGELFF. The CDR3 coding sequence is TGTGCCAGAAGCGAACAGACGAACACCGGGGAGCTGTTTTTT.

The chain couples TRBV9 to TRBJ1-1, with D perhaps TRBD1 (5 bases). The CDR3 is 14 amino acids. The V end lost 3 bases, the J end lost 1 base, and 10 bases lay between the germline ends. Per the germline V gene, CDR1 is SGDLS and CDR2 is YYNGEE. The CDR3 DNA sequence: TGTGCCAGCAGCGACCAGGGTTGGAACACTGAAGCTTTCTTT. As protein: CASSDQGWNTEAFF.

CDR3 sequence (DNA): TGTGCCAGCAGCCAAGTAAGCGCTAACTATGGCTACACCTTC. Its translation: CASSQVSANYGYTF. This chain uses TRBV4-2 with TRBJ1-2; D unresolved. Germline loops: CDR1 LGHNA, CDR2 YNFKEQ. The CDR3 sequence is 14 residues long. V was shortened by 1 base and J by 0 bases, with 6 bases between the two germline ends.

This chain connects TRBV29-1 to TRBJ2-3; 13 bases line up with TRBD2. Germline CDR1 reads SQVTM; CDR2 reads ANQGSEA. The CDR3 covers 17 residues. Losses at the gene ends were 1 base for V and 5 bases for J; bases not matched to a gene: 9. CDR3 in amino acids: CSVEGVTSGRAIDTQYF. As DNA, the CDR3 is TGCAGCGTTGAAGGGGTAACTAGCGGGAGGGCCATAGATACGCAGTATTTT.

CDR3 region: CASSLPPQPQHF. As DNA, the CDR3 is TGTGCCAGCAGTTTACCGCCTCAGCCCCAGCATTTT. The chain is built from TRBV12-3 or TRBV12-4 and TRBJ1-5; D gene unclear. With 2 bases removed from V and 6 bases from J, the gap between germline ends came to 5 bases. The CDR3 is 12 amino acids.

To note about this clone: Within the sample, other DNA sequences also encode this same CDR3. This chain joins TRBV9 and TRBJ1-1; D not certain. CDR1 and CDR2 from the germline V gene are SGDLS and YYNGEE. The V gene lost 0 bases and the J gene lost 1 base, with 4 bases spanning the gap. This CDR3 contains 13 residues. CDR3 DNA sequence: TGTGCCAGCAGCGTAGCAGGGAACACTGAAGCTTTCTTT. Translation: CASSVAGNTEAFF.